The next 7 T cell receptor beta chains were all read from a single sample in a study of T cells after posttransplantation cyclophosphamide. Sequencing was performed with immunoSEQ multiplex PCR; in TCRdb, only in-frame clones are kept and a portion is missing. Singletons are absent from the sample, which has some 50,000 clones. Sequencing was carried out using PBMCs. The receptors originated from a man in his forties in good health, CMV-negative, and a related stem cell transplant donor.

This clone came up many times. This chain connects TRBV9 to TRBJ2-2, with a tentative D call TRBD2 (6 bases). The CDR3 contains 13 residues. Between the trimmed V and J ends, which lost 7 bases and 5 bases, there was a span of 12 bases. CDR1 and CDR2 (germline): SGDLS, YYNGEE. CDR3 protein: CASGRSPTGELFF. For the CDR3, the DNA is TGTGCCAGCGGGAGGTCCCCGACCGGGGAGCTGTTTTTT.

This clone appeared many times. The CDR3 nucleotides read TGCGCCAGCAGCCAATCGAGGGGACAGGGGTATGGCTACACCTTC. Translated, it gives CASSQSRGQGYGYTF. The chain links TRBV5-1 to TRBJ1-2; TRBD1 matches at 10 bases. The CDR3 is 15 amino acids. Germline V gene lookup returns CDR1 SGHRS and CDR2 YFSETQ. The ends lost 4 bases at V and 5 bases at J; junction bases unmatched: 8. The whole variable domain, filled in from reference TRBV5-1 and TRBJ1-2, reads KAGVTQTPRYLIKTRGQQVTLSCSPISGHRSVSWYQQTPGQGLQFLFEYFSETQRNKGNFPGRFSGRQFSNSRSEMNVSTLELGDSALYLCASSQSRGQGYGYTFGSGTRLTVV.

This clone was counted many times. The V call is TRBV6-5, the J call TRBJ1-5, with 7 bases fitting TRBD1. The CDR3 spans 15 residues. The germline V gene has CDR1 MNHEY and CDR2 SVGAGI. V shed 6 bases and J 2 bases; nucleotides not matched to a gene: 7. CDR3 residues: CASSPDRDGNQPQHF. DNA of the CDR3: TGTGCCAGCAGCCCCGACAGGGATGGCAATCAGCCCCAGCATTTT.

This clone was seen many times. V is TRBV25-1 and J is TRBJ1-1; 8 positions match TRBD1. After removal of 1 base from V and 8 bases from J, the junction contained 12 bases not matched to a gene. Per germline, CDR1 MGHDK and CDR2 SYGVNS. The CDR3 is made up of 16 amino acids. The CDR3 here is CASSESVQGAFSEAFF. The CDR3, as DNA: TGTGCCAGCAGTGAATCTGTGCAGGGGGCGTTCTCAGAAGCTTTCTTT.

This clone showed up many times. V gene TRBV6-1 combines with J gene TRBJ2-1, with 9 bases aligning to TRBD2. CDR1 and CDR2 (germline): MNHNS, SASEGT. CDR3 length: 16 residues. V was clipped by 4 bases and J by 1 base; unmatched bases: 5. DNA for the CDR3: TGTGCCAGCAGTGCATATAGCGGGAGATCCTACAATGAGCAGTTCTTC. Residues: CASSAYSGRSYNEQFF.

In its sample, this clone was seen many times. V gene TRBV27 combines with J gene TRBJ2-7, with 13 bases aligning to TRBD2. The trim removed 2 bases at V and 4 bases at J, leaving 5 bases unmatched. The germline CDR1 and CDR2 sequences are MNHEY and SMNVEV (reference sequence). The CDR3 contains 16 residues. The CDR3: CASSLKGLAGAYEQYF. The DNA of the CDR3 is TGTGCCAGCAGTTTAAAAGGACTAGCGGGAGCTTACGAGCAGTACTTC.

Many counts were recorded for this clone. The chain combines TRBV28 with TRBJ1-5; 9 bases are a match to TRBD1. J was trimmed by 4 bases and V by 6 bases; bases with no gene match: 4. Germline values: CDR1 MDHEN, CDR2 SYDVKM. CDR3 length: 14 amino acids. CDR3 in amino acids: CASRETGGNQPQHF. CDR3 nucleotides: TGTGCCAGCAGAGAGACAGGGGGTAATCAGCCCCAGCATTTT.